These 24 T cell receptor beta chains were sequenced from one sample in a study of shared clonotypes between healthy human individuals (dated by TCRdb to the early 2020s). Libraries were made using the immunoSEQ multiplex PCR assay. The immuneACCESS repertoire file appears here via TCRdb, limited to in-frame rearrangements. These files lack a portion of the clones; in checked studies, under half of the deficit traces to unresolved V genes, and the cause of the others is not known. Present in this sample are around 990,000 clones, 70% to 85% of which were seen just once. Clones ranked in the top ten supply 0.85% to 1% of the sample. Sequences were obtained from memory CD4+ T cells from PBMCs. This specimen's cell subset or site label, interpreted: CD45RA-negative fraction. The source is a man aged 18 to 29 in good health. Some clones in this sample may be carry-over from other donors' samples.

A remark on this clone: This sample also contains other DNA sequences that code for the same CDR3. The chain couples TRBV28 to TRBJ2-5; a possible D gene is TRBD1 (6 bases). Trimming pared 3 bases from V and 5 bases from J, leaving 7 bases between. There are 12 residues in the CDR3. Germline V gene sequence: CDR1 MDHEN, CDR2 SYDVKM. The CDR3 is CASSFRGETQYF. Written as DNA, the CDR3 is TGTGCCAGCAGTTTTAGGGGGGAGACCCAGTACTTC. Drawing the rest from reference TRBV28 and TRBJ2-5, the complete variable domain is DVKVTQSSRYLVKRTGEKVFLECVQDMDHENMFWYRQDPGLGLRLIYFSYDVKMKEKGDIPEGYSVSREKKERFSLILESASTNQTSMYLCASSFRGETQYFGPGTRLLVL.

V is TRBV25-1 and J is TRBJ2-7, with D maybe TRBD2 (6 bases). Trimming pared 6 bases from V and 0 bases from J, leaving 24 bases between. The CDR3 consists of 18 residues. Germline loops: CDR1 MGHDK, CDR2 SYGVNS. The CDR3 region is CASSPRAGTRNSSYEQYF. CDR3 DNA sequence: TGTGCCAGCAGCCCTCGGGCCGGGACTCGAAATAGCTCCTACGAGCAGTACTTC.

The V and J genes are TRBV7-6 and TRBJ2-5; the D is unclear. The germline V gene has CDR1 SGHVS and CDR2 FNYEAQ. This CDR3 has 12 residues. V lost 5 bases and J lost 7, with 11 bases in between. CDR3 amino acids: CASSPPMGTQYF. The CDR3 DNA reads TGTGCCAGCAGCCCACCGATGGGGACCCAGTACTTC.

The table lists this clone with a count of one. This rearrangement joins TRBV11-3 to TRBJ2-2; TRBD2 agrees at 8 bases. With V trimmed by 5 bases and J by 6 bases, 5 bases remained unmatched. The CDR3 is 14 residues long. CDR1 SGHNT and CDR2 YENEEA come from the germline V gene. The CDR3 DNA reads TGTGCCAGCAGCGAAACACTAGCGGCCGGGGAGCTGTTTTTT. Protein: CASSETLAAGELFF. The complete variable domain, with remaining parts taken from reference TRBV11-3 and TRBJ2-2, reads EAGVVQSPRYKIIEKKQPVAFWCNPISGHNTLYWYLQNLGQGPELLIRYENEEAVDDSQLPKDRFSAERLKGVDSTLKIQPAELGDSAVYLCASSETLAAGELFFGEGSRLTVL.

CDR3 region: CASSPQGASGTGELFF. The CDR3 nucleotides are TGTGCCAGCAGCCCACAGGGGGCATCTGGCACCGGGGAGCTGTTTTTT. The chain couples TRBV7-9 to TRBJ2-2, with 9 bases aligning to TRBD1. CDR1 and CDR2 (germline): SEHNR, FQNEAQ (reference sequence). The CDR3 is made up of 16 amino acids. Trimming cost V 5 bases and J 4 bases; bases outside gene matches: 8.

The chain employs TRBV5-1 and TRBJ2-2; 7 bases fit TRBD2. The ends lost 4 bases at V and 5 bases at J; junction bases unmatched: 5. CDR1 and CDR2 (germline): SGHRS, YFSETQ. The CDR3 contains 14 residues. The CDR3 sequence is CASSRPGGTGELFF. DNA of the CDR3: TGCGCCAGCAGCCGGCCGGGGGGAACCGGGGAGCTGTTTTTT.

This rearrangement joins TRBV7-2 to TRBJ2-3; TRBD1 is a possible D gene (5 bases). This CDR3 comprises 14 residues. V shed 5 bases and J shed 2 bases, with 11 bases lying between them. In germline, CDR1 is SGHTA, CDR2 FQGNSA. The CDR3 DNA reads as TGTGCCAGCAGCCTAGGACAAAACACAGATACGCAGTATTTT. Its translation is CASSLGQNTDTQYF.

A note on this clone: Just one base apart from a much larger clone, this may be a read error. Other DNA sequences from this sample encode an identical CDR3 as well. The chain recombines TRBV7-2 with TRBJ1-1; possibly TRBD1 for D (6 bases). CDR1 and CDR2 from the germline V gene are SGHTA and FQGNSA. The V and J ends lost 2 bases and 4 bases respectively, with 8 bases between them. This CDR3 contains 13 residues. In DNA form, the CDR3 reads TGTGCCAGCAGCTTACAAGGGGGCACTGAAGCTTTCTTT. It translates to CASSLQGGTEAFF.

CDR3: CASPGLAGGNTGELFF. CDR3 DNA: TGTGCCAGCCCGGGACTAGCGGGAGGGAACACCGGGGAGCTGTTTTTT. V is TRBV2 and J is TRBJ2-2; TRBD2 agrees at 15 bases. CDR1 is SNHLY and CDR2 is FYNNEI in the germline V gene. This CDR3 has 16 residues. V lost 8 bases and J lost 1; bases outside the gene matches: 2.

J is TRBJ1-5 and V is TRBV30; D gene ambiguous. This CDR3 is 13 amino acids long. The V gene's germline CDR1 is GTSNPN and CDR2 SVGIG (reference sequence). Trimming pared 0 bases from V and 6 bases from J, leaving 9 bases between. In DNA form, the CDR3 reads TGTGCCTGGAGTGTACATAGCTTTCAGCCCCAGCATTTT. Its translation is CAWSVHSFQPQHF.

This clone was detected a few times. The chain joins TRBV7-2 to TRBJ1-5; D is perhaps TRBD1 (6 bases). The CDR3 spans 15 residues. Germline V gene data show CDR1 as SGHTA and CDR2 as FQGNSA. V was clipped by 0 bases and J by 1 base, with 7 bases between them. In nucleotides, the CDR3 is TGTGCCAGCAGCTTAGCAGGGGGAAGCAATCAGCCCCAGCATTTT. This gives the protein CASSLAGGSNQPQHF.

Note on this clone: Different DNA sequences within this sample yield the same CDR3. The chain uses TRBV7-9 and TRBJ2-6; tentatively, D is TRBD1 (6 bases). This CDR3 spans 15 amino acids. Trimming took 2 bases from V and 4 from J, leaving 9 bases between them. Germline V gene sequence: CDR1 SEHNR, CDR2 FQNEAQ (reference sequence). CDR3 sequence: CASSLSGAGANVLTF. CDR3 in DNA: TGTGCCAGCAGCTTATCAGGGGCCGGGGCCAACGTCCTGACTTTC.

V usage is TRBV6-5 and J usage is TRBJ2-3, with D tentatively TRBD1 or TRBD2 (5 bases each). V was pared by 11 bases and J by 6 bases, with 18 bases between. In germline, CDR1 is MNHEY, CDR2 SVGAGI. The CDR3 has 13 residues. For the CDR3, the DNA is TGTGCCGCTCGAGGGGTTGCCCTGGATACGCAGTATTTT. This translates into CAARGVALDTQYF.

V gene TRBV28 combines with J gene TRBJ1-3; D call uncertain. The CDR3 runs to 14 residues. The V gene lost 6 bases and the J gene lost 0 bases, with 9 bases spanning the gap. Germline CDR1 is MDHEN and CDR2 is SYDVKM. The CDR3 DNA sequence: TGTGCCAGCAGCACCACTTACTCTGGAAACACCATATATTTT. It encodes CASSTTYSGNTIYF.

This clone was observed a handful of times. The gene calls are TRBV28 and TRBJ1-3; D perhaps matches TRBD1 (6 bases). The CDR3 totals 14 residues. V lost 6 bases and J lost 0, with 9 bases in between. Germline V gene lookup returns CDR1 MDHEN and CDR2 SYDVKM. The CDR3, as DNA: TGTGCCAGCAGCACAGGGAACTCTGGAAACACCATATATTTT. Protein: CASSTGNSGNTIYF.

The sample holds one count of this clone. The genes are TRBV4-1 and TRBJ2-6; no reliable D call. CDR3 length equals 22 residues. V dropped 0 bases and J dropped 0 bases, with 24 bases sitting between them. Germline V gene data show CDR1 as MGHRA and CDR2 as YSYEKL. The CDR3 nucleotides are TGCGCCAGCAGCCAAGATCGGGCAGGCAGGTCATCTTCCTACTCTGGGGCCAACGTCCTGACTTTC. It is translated as CASSQDRAGRSSSYSGANVLTF.

At least ten counts were recorded for this clone. This chain links TRBV9 with TRBJ1-2, with a tentative D call TRBD1 (6 bases). This CDR3 region has 15 residues. V lost 4 bases, J lost 7 bases, and 20 bases lay in between. Germline loops: CDR1 SGDLS, CDR2 YYNGEE. The CDR3 nucleotides read TGTGCCAGCAGCACCAGACAGGCGCGTCTATCTGGCTACACCTTC. It specifies CASSTRQARLSGYTF. Using reference TRBV9 and TRBJ1-2 for the parts outside the CDR3, the full variable domain is DSGVTQTPKHLITATGQRVTLRCSPRSGDLSVYWYQQSLDQGLQFLIQYYNGEERAKGNILERFSAQQFPDLHSELNLSSLELGDSALYFCASSTRQARLSGYTFGSGTRLTVV.

V is TRBV20-1 and J is TRBJ2-1; D gene uncertain. Germline lookup yields CDR1 DFQATT and CDR2 SNEGSKA (reference sequence). The V end was cut by 5 bases, the J end by 5 bases, with 7 bases between. CDR3 length: 11 residues. CDR3 amino acids: CSAARNNEQFF. The CDR3, as DNA: TGCAGTGCTGCCCGAAACAATGAGCAGTTCTTC.

V gene TRBV19 combines with J gene TRBJ1-3; possible D gene TRBD1, 5 bases. The CDR3 has 15 residues. Trimming took off 10 bases at V and 2 bases at J, with 18 bases between the two ends. Germline values: CDR1 LNHDA, CDR2 SQIVND (reference sequence). CDR3 sequence: CANGDGDAAGNTIYF. In nucleotides, the CDR3 is TGTGCCAACGGCGACGGGGACGCCGCTGGAAACACCATATATTTT.

The chain combines TRBV28 with TRBJ1-2; D is unresolved. V was shortened by 8 bases and J by 2 bases, with 15 bases between the two germline ends. The CDR3 length is 14 residues. Germline-derived CDR1 and CDR2 are MDHEN and SYDVKM. CDR3 DNA sequence: TGTGCCAGCTCTAGGGATTCTCCCAACTATGGCTACACCTTC. It translates to CASSRDSPNYGYTF.

The V and J genes are TRBV30 and TRBJ2-1; possibly TRBD2 for D (5 bases). Germline values: CDR1 GTSNPN, CDR2 SVGIG (reference sequence). V was shortened by 3 bases and J by 0 bases, with 15 bases between the two germline ends. This CDR3 is built from 16 residues. CDR3 amino acids: CAWRVERFSSYNEQFF. CDR3 nucleotide sequence: TGTGCCTGGAGGGTTGAGCGGTTCAGCTCCTACAATGAGCAGTTCTTC.

This chain connects TRBV29-1 to TRBJ2-1, with D possibly TRBD1 on 5 matching bases. V was cut by 3 bases and J by 4 bases, with 7 bases left in between. In germline, CDR1 is SQVTM, CDR2 ANQGSEA. This CDR3 spans 12 amino acids. CDR3 residues: CSVDRQYNEQFF. CDR3 bases: TGCAGCGTTGATCGACAGTACAATGAGCAGTTCTTC.

V and J are TRBV11-2 and TRBJ1-2, with a weak D call TRBD1 (5 bases). Trimming shortened V by 5 bases and J by 4 bases, and 11 bases separated the two germline ends. The V gene's germline CDR1 is SGHAT and CDR2 FQNNGV. The CDR3 totals 13 residues. CDR3 DNA: TGTGCCAGCAGCCCGGGGGGACTCTATGGCTACACCTTC. Amino acid sequence: CASSPGGLYGYTF.

V and J are TRBV9 and TRBJ2-7, with 14 positions matching TRBD2. J was trimmed by 4 bases and V by 0 bases; bases with no gene match: 6. Germline CDR1 and CDR2: SGDLS and YYNGEE. The CDR3 runs 17 residues. DNA of the CDR3: TGTGCCAGCAGCGTAGGACTAGCGGGAGGGCCAGGTTACGAGCAGTACTTC. Translation gives CASSVGLAGGPGYEQYF.